Listed below are T cell receptor beta chains from one sample, sequenced in a study of shared clonotypes between healthy human individuals. The repertoire was sequenced with immunoSEQ multiplex PCR; TCRdb's copy has only in-frame clones and lacks some. Here the sample spans over a million clones, around 74% being singletons. Sequenced sample: memory CD4+ T cells sorted from blood. Receptors originate from a man aged 18-30 years in good health. CDR3s include the opening cysteine and the closing phenylalanine or tryptophan. Fields, in order: V gene, J gene, D gene, CDR3 protein, CDR3 DNA. D genes are given only for firm matches.

v_gene: TRBV5-6
j_gene: TRBJ2-5
d_gene: NA
CDR3aa: CASRRELGETQYF
CDR3nt: TGTGCCAGCAGGCGAGAATTGGGGGAGACCCAGTACTTC

v_gene: TRBV4-3
j_gene: TRBJ2-1
d_gene: NA
CDR3aa: CASSQDSTGEGYEQFF
CDR3nt: TGCGCCAGCAGCCAAGATTCGACGGGTGAGGGCTATGAGCAGTTCTTC

v_gene: TRBV9
j_gene: TRBJ2-1
d_gene: TRBD2
CDR3aa: CASSVALSAGGNNEQFF
CDR3nt: TGTGCCAGCAGCGTAGCCCTTTCCGCGGGAGGCAACAATGAGCAGTTCTTC

v_gene: TRBV7-2
j_gene: TRBJ1-2
d_gene: TRBD1
CDR3aa: CASSLDRGDYGYTF
CDR3nt: TGTGCCAGCAGCTTGGACAGGGGGGACTATGGCTACACCTTC

v_gene: TRBV19
j_gene: TRBJ2-5
d_gene: TRBD1
CDR3aa: CASRSGQGSETQYF
CDR3nt: TGTGCCAGTAGATCGGGACAGGGTTCAGAGACCCAGTACTTC

v_gene: TRBV18
j_gene: TRBJ2-2
d_gene: TRBD1
CDR3aa: CASSPRMTGLNTGELFF
CDR3nt: TGTGCCAGCTCACCCAGGATGACAGGGTTAAACACCGGGGAGCTGTTTTTT

v_gene: TRBV30
j_gene: TRBJ1-3
d_gene: NA
CDR3aa: CAWSAGRSGNTIYF
CDR3nt: TGTGCCTGGAGTGCTGGGAGATCTGGAAACACCATATATTTT

v_gene: TRBV2
j_gene: TRBJ1-2
d_gene: NA
CDR3aa: CASSERRAAYGYTF
CDR3nt: TGTGCCAGCAGTGAAAGACGGGCCGCCTATGGCTACACCTTC

v_gene: TRBV28
j_gene: TRBJ2-7
d_gene: TRBD1
CDR3aa: CASSLGGTGGGYEQYF
CDR3nt: TGTGCCAGCAGTTTAGGGGGAACAGGGGGTGGCTACGAGCAGTACTTC

v_gene: TRBV28
j_gene: TRBJ2-7
d_gene: TRBD1
CDR3aa: CASSVGQGYPYEQYF
CDR3nt: TGTGCCAGCAGCGTGGGACAGGGGTATCCCTACGAGCAGTACTTC

v_gene: TRBV15
j_gene: TRBJ2-7
d_gene: TRBD1
CDR3aa: CATSRDRDSYEQYF
CDR3nt: TGTGCCACCAGCAGAGATCGGGACAGCTACGAGCAGTACTTC